The 9 T cell receptor beta chains reported below all come from one sample, sequenced in a study of cytomegalovirus exposure and HLA in healthy donors. Primers included in the PCR were 60 Vbeta and 13 Jbeta primers. Only in-frame clones appear in the TCRdb table, and some are missing; sequencing was by immunoSEQ multiplex PCR. This sample has over 110,000 clones, with over 65% found just once. Specimen: PBMCs. The source of these receptors is a female donor in good health and CMV-seronegative.

This clone was seen only a few times. The rearrangement links TRBV4-2 to TRBJ1-4; D may be TRBD1 (6 bases). Germline V gives CDR1 LGHNA, CDR2 YNFKEQ. The V end lost 3 bases, the J end lost 5 bases, and 10 bases lay between the germline ends. This CDR3 contains 14 residues. The CDR3 DNA reads TGTGCCAGCAGCCACCAGGGGCCAAATGAAAAACTGTTTTTT. Translated, it gives CASSHQGPNEKLFF.

The rearrangement uses TRBV6-6 and TRBJ1-2, with 7 bases that match TRBD1. This CDR3 is 16 amino acids long. J was trimmed by 7 bases and V by 4 bases; bases with no gene match: 15. Germline CDR1 and CDR2: MNHNY and SVGAGI (reference sequence). The CDR3 is CASSLIRPGQRTGYTF. CDR3 nucleotides: TGTGCCAGCAGTTTAATCAGACCGGGACAGCGGACTGGCTACACCTTC.

As to this clone: A read error may produce the germline difference seen at one junction end. The genes are TRBV15 and TRBJ1-2, with TRBD1 as a possible D gene (5 bases). Per the germline V gene, CDR1 is LNHNV and CDR2 is YYDKDF (reference sequence). The CDR3 covers 14 residues. In nucleotides, the CDR3 is TGTGCCACCAGCAGAGATAGGGGTAACTACGGCTACACCTTC. Protein product: CATSRDRGNYGYTF.

CDR3 amino acids: CSGGGQGPSYEQYF. DNA for the CDR3: TGCAGCGGGGGGGGACAGGGCCCCTCCTACGAGCAGTACTTC. The chain uses TRBV29-1 and TRBJ2-5; 9 bases align to TRBD1. TRBJ2-7 explains the end of the DNA better; the J call may be wrong. Germline CDR1 SQVTM, CDR2 ANQGSEA. There are 14 residues in the CDR3.

This clone was observed a few times. The J gene is TRBJ1-1, the V gene TRBV19; D remains unclear. The V end was cut by 4 bases, the J end by 2 bases, with 8 bases between. This CDR3 has 13 amino acids. Germline CDR1 is LNHDA and CDR2 is SQIVND (reference sequence). The CDR3 DNA sequence: TGTGCCAGTAGTAGAGCGACTAACACTGAAGCTTTCTTT. Its translation: CASSRATNTEAFF.

The gene calls are TRBV11-1 and TRBJ2-1; D may be TRBD1 (5 bases). CDR3 length equals 15 residues. CDR1 and CDR2 from the germline V gene are SGHAT and FQDESV (reference sequence). V was cut by 6 bases and J by 1 base, with 13 bases left in between. The CDR3 here is CASSSTTDSYNEQFF. The DNA for the CDR3 is TGTGCCAGCAGTTCCACGACAGATTCCTACAATGAGCAGTTCTTC.

The chain combines TRBV7-8 with TRBJ2-7; the D gene is possibly TRBD1 (5 bases). V was clipped by 6 bases and J by 9 bases, with 15 bases between them. This CDR3 comprises 12 residues. Germline V gene data show CDR1 as SGHVS and CDR2 as FQNEAQ. CDR3 sequence reads: CASSRSDSRQYF. DNA for the CDR3: TGTGCCAGCAGTAGGAGCGACAGTCGGCAGTACTTC.

This clone was seen a few times. The rearrangement uses TRBV10-3 and TRBJ1-2; D gene ambiguous. The V and J ends lost 3 bases and 2 bases respectively, with 10 bases between them. CDR1 and CDR2 from the germline V gene are ENHRY and SYGVKD. This CDR3 comprises 14 residues. DNA of the CDR3: TGTGCCATCAGTGACACCAGGAGGAACTATGGCTACACCTTC. Protein sequence: CAISDTRRNYGYTF.

This clone was seen a few times. V usage is TRBV5-4 and J usage is TRBJ1-4; D not resolved. The germline V gene has CDR1 SGHNT and CDR2 YYREEE (reference sequence). There are 13 residues in the CDR3. Trimming took off 6 bases at V and 7 bases at J, with 13 bases between the two ends. The DNA for the CDR3 is TGTGCCAGCACCCCGTCTGGAGGTGAAAAACTGTTTTTT. It translates to CASTPSGGEKLFF.